One sample yielded the 4 T cell receptor beta chains listed below, sequenced in a study of cytomegalovirus exposure and HLA in healthy donors. Amplification used 60 Vbeta primers and 13 Jbeta primers. Profiled with immunoSEQ multiplex PCR; TCRdb holds only in-frame clones, not every one. The sample records 150,000 to 200,000 clones, about three quarters being singletons. Specimen: PBMCs. Source of these receptors: a woman under 40 in good health and CMV-seronegative.

This clone has only one observation. The rearrangement uses TRBV5-1 and TRBJ2-7, with D perhaps matching TRBD2 (7 bases). CDR3 size: 16 residues. Germline V gene sequence: CDR1 SGHRS, CDR2 YFSETQ. V dropped 2 bases and J dropped 0 bases, with 15 bases sitting between them. This chain's CDR3 is CASSLSGEGYSYEQYF. The DNA of the CDR3 is TGCGCCAGCAGCTTATCAGGGGAGGGTTACTCCTACGAGCAGTACTTC.

This chain uses TRBV6-1 with TRBJ1-5; no clear D. V gave up 0 bases and J gave up 6 bases, with 12 bases separating them. From germline, CDR1 is MNHNS and CDR2 SASEGT. This CDR3 has 15 residues. CDR3 in amino acids: CASSEATAFVQPQHF. The CDR3 nucleotides read TGTGCCAGCAGTGAAGCTACAGCCTTTGTTCAGCCCCAGCATTTT.

The genes are TRBV10-3 and TRBJ2-1, with D perhaps matching TRBD2 (5 bases). V lost 6 bases and J lost 4, with 10 bases in between. Per germline, CDR1 ENHRY and CDR2 SYGVKD. This CDR3 comprises 13 residues. CDR3 protein: CAIREDSYNEQFF. In nucleotides, the CDR3 is TGTGCCATCAGGGAGGACTCGTACAATGAGCAGTTCTTC.

Only a few counts were recorded for this clone. V is TRBV5-1 and J is TRBJ2-1; 16 nucleotides line up with TRBD2. With 4 bases clipped from V and 2 bases from J, the junction kept 6 bases outside the gene matches. This CDR3 is 18 amino acids long. Germline-derived CDR1 and CDR2 are SGHRS and YFSETQ. The CDR3 bases are TGCGCCAGCAGCGGAGGGACTAGCGGGGGGGGAACCTACAATGAGCAGTTCTTC. Translated, it gives CASSGGTSGGGTYNEQFF.